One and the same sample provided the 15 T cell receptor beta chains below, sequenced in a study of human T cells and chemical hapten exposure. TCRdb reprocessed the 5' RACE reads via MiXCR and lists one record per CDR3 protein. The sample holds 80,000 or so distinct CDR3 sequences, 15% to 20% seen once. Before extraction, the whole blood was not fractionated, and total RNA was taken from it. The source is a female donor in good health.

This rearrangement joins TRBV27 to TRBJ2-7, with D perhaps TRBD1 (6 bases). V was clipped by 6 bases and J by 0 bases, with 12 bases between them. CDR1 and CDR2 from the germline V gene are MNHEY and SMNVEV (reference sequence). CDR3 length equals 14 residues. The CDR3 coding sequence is TGTGCCAGCAGCAACGACAGGAACTCCTACGAGCAGTACTTC. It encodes CASSNDRNSYEQYF.

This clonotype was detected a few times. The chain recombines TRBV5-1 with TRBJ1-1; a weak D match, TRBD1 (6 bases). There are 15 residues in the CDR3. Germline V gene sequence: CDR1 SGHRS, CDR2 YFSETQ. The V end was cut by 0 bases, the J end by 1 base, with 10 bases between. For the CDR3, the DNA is TGCGCCAGCAGCTTGGCCGGCAGGGGGAACACTGAAGCTTTCTTT. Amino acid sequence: CASSLAGRGNTEAFF.

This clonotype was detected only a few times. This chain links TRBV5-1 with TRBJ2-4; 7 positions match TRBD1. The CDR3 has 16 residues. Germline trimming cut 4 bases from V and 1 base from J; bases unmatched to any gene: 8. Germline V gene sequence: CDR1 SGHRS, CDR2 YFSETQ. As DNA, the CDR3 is TGCGCCAGCAGCAACGGACAGGCGCGGGCCAAAAACATTCAGTACTTC. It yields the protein CASSNGQARAKNIQYF.

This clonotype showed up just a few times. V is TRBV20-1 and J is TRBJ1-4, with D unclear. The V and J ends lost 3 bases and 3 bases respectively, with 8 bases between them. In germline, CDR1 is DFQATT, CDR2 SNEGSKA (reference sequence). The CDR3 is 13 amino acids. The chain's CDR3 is CSARRVPNEKLFF. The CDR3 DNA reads TGCAGTGCTAGGCGTGTCCCTAATGAAAAACTGTTTTTT.

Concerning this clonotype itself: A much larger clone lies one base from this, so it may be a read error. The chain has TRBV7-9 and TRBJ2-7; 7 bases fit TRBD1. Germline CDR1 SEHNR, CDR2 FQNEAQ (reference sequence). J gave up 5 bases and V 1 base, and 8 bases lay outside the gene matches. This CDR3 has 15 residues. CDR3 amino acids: CASSLVRGPRDEQYF. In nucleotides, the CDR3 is TGTGCCAGCAGCTTAGTTAGGGGGCCGCGGGACGAGCAGTACTTC. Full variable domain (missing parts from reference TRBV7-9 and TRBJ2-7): DTGVSQNPRHKITKRGQNVTFRCDPISEHNRLYWYRQTLGQGPEFLTYFQNEAQLEKSRLLSDRFSAERPKGSFSTLEIQRTEQGDSAMYLCASSLVRGPRDEQYFGPGTRLTVT.

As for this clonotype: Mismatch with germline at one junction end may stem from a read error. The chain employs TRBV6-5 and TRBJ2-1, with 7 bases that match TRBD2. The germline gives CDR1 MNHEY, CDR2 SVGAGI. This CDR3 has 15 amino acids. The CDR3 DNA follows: TGTGCCAGCAGTAACTCAGCGGGGCTGTACAATGAGCAGTTCTTC. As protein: CASSNSAGLYNEQFF.

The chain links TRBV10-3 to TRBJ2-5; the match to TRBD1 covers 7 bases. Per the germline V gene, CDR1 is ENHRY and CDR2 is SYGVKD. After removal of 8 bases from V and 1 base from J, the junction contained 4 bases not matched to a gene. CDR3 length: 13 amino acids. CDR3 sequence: CAIQGQSQETQYF. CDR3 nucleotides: TGTGCCATCCAGGGACAGAGCCAAGAGACCCAGTACTTC.

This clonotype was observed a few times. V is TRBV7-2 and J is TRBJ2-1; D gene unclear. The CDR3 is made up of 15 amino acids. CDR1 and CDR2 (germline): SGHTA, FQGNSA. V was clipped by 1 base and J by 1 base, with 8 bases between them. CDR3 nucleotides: TGTGCCAGCAGCTTAGGCGCTCCGTCCTACAATGAGCAGTTCTTC. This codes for CASSLGAPSYNEQFF.

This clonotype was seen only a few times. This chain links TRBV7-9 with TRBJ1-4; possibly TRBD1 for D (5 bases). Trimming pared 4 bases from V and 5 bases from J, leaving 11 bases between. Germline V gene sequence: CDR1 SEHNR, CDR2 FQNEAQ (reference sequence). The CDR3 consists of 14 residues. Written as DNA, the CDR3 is TGTGCCAGCAGCTCCGGGACCGAAAATGAAAAACTGTTTTTT. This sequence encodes CASSSGTENEKLFF.

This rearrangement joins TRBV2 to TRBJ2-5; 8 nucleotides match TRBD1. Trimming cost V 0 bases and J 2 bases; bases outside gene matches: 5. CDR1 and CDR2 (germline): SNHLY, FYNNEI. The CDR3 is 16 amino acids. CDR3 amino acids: CASSEADDRGQETQYF. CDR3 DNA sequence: TGTGCCAGCAGTGAAGCCGACGACAGGGGACAAGAGACCCAGTACTTC.

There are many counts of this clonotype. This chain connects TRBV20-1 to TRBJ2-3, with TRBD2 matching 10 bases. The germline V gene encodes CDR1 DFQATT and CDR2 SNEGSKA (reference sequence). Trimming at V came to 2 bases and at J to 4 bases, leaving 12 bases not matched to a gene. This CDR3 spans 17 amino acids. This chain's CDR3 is CSARRGSSGSRADTQYF. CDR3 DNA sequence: TGCAGTGCTAGAAGGGGGTCTAGCGGGAGTCGTGCAGATACGCAGTATTTT.

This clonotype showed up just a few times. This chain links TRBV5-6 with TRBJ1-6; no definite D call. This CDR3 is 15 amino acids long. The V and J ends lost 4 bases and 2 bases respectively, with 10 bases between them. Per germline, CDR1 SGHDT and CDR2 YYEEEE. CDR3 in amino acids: CASSPGLPYNSPLHF. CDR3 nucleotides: TGTGCCAGCAGCCCTGGGCTTCCCTATAATTCACCCCTCCACTTT.

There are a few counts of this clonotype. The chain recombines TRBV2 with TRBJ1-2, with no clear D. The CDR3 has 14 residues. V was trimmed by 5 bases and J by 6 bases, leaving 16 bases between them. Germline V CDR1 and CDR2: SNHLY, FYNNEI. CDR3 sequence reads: CASSLQWSRDGYTF. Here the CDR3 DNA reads TGTGCCAGCAGTTTGCAGTGGTCTAGGGATGGCTACACCTTC.

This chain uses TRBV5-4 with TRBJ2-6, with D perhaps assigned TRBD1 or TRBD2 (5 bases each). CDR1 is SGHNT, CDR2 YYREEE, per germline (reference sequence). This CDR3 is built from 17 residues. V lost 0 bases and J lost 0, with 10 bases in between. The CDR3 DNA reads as TGTGCCAGCAGCTTGGCGGGACCCCTCTCTGGGGCCAACGTCCTGACTTTC. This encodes CASSLAGPLSGANVLTF.

The DNA of the CDR3 is TGTGCCAGTAGTGTCTCTAGCGGGAGCCGCCTATCCTCCTACAATGAGCAGTTCTTC. The encoded protein is CASSVSSGSRLSSYNEQFF. The chain uses TRBV19 and TRBJ2-1; 10 bases agree with TRBD2. The ends lost 5 bases at V and 0 bases at J; junction bases unmatched: 13. The V gene's germline CDR1 is LNHDA and CDR2 SQIVND (reference sequence). CDR3 length: 19 residues.